This T cell receptor beta chain was observed in a study of blood T cell repertoires in COVID-19. Study context: The study drew acute and convalescent COVID-19 samples from the United States, Italy and Spain. Sample material is recorded as cDNA or gDNA derived from T cells, B-cell-depleted T cells, or PBMCs.

Original data processing: Using reference gene primer amplification, nucleated cell counts were estimated. Only in-frame clones appear in the TCRdb table, and some are missing; sequencing was by immunoSEQ multiplex PCR. V and J calls and clone size are copied from that table; D and trimming were computed from the DNA. The sample consists of 150,000 to 200,000 clones, 70% to 90% of them appearing once. This clonotype originated in a man in his forties or fifties with active or convalescent COVID-19. The specimen sequenced was peripheral blood.

The CDR3 coding sequence is TGTGCCAGCAGCCCAAAGCGGGATGAAGCTTTCTTT. Protein sequence: CASSPKRDEAFF. The chain joins TRBV7-9 to TRBJ1-1; D gene uncertain. This CDR3 spans 12 amino acids. V was shortened by 5 bases and J by 7 bases, with 11 bases between the two germline ends. CDR1 and CDR2 (germline): SEHNR, FQNEAQ (reference sequence).